Below, 22 T cell receptor beta chains from the same sample are listed, as sequenced in a study of T cell repertoires in cytomegalovirus infection. TCRdb reanalysed the reads using MiXCR and keeps one entry per CDR3 protein. Of 250,000 or so distinct CDR3 sequences in the sample, roughly an eighth were seen once. The sequencing input was PBMCs. These receptors all stem from a human donor in good health (CMV status not recorded). Some clones in this sample may be carry-over from other donors' samples.

This clonotype was picked up many times. This chain uses TRBV5-4 with TRBJ2-7, with no clear D. The CDR3 spans 15 residues. Germline V gene lookup returns CDR1 SGHNT and CDR2 YYREEE (reference sequence). Trimming removed 2 bases at V and 0 bases at J, with 12 bases between. In DNA form, the CDR3 reads TGTGCCAGCAGCTTCTTTTCCTTAAGCTCCTACGAGCAGTACTTC. Its protein product is CASSFFSLSSYEQYF.

This clonotype appeared a few times. The chain has TRBV19 and TRBJ2-7, with 8 bases lining up with TRBD2. Unmatched junction bases numbered 6, after V lost 3 bases and J lost 2 bases. The V gene's germline CDR1 is LNHDA and CDR2 SQIVND (reference sequence). CDR3 length equals 15 residues. Here the CDR3 reads CASSIGGVSAYEQYF. DNA for the CDR3: TGTGCCAGTAGTATCGGGGGGGTATCAGCCTACGAGCAGTACTTC.

This clonotype was observed many times. The chain has TRBV7-8 and TRBJ2-3; D may be TRBD1 (5 bases). The ends were cut back, 7 bases at V and 0 bases at J, with 20 bases in the middle. Germline values: CDR1 SGHVS, CDR2 FQNEAQ. The CDR3 has 17 residues. The CDR3, as DNA: TGTGCCAGCAACCAGTTAGGCATTGGGGCTAGCACAGATACGCAGTATTTT. Translation gives CASNQLGIGASTDTQYF.

This clonotype was found many times. V gene TRBV28 combines with J gene TRBJ1-5, with D possibly being TRBD1 (6 bases). The germline V gene encodes CDR1 MDHEN and CDR2 SYDVKM. The V end was cut by 4 bases, the J end by 4 bases, with 14 bases between. This CDR3 contains 15 residues. CDR3 loop: CASSSQGTLNQPQHF. The CDR3 DNA sequence: TGTGCCAGCAGTTCCCAGGGGACCTTAAATCAGCCCCAGCATTTT. The full variable domain, completed using reference TRBV28 and TRBJ1-5, is DVKVTQSSRYLVKRTGEKVFLECVQDMDHENMFWYRQDPGLGLRLIYFSYDVKMKEKGDIPEGYSVSREKKERFSLILESASTNQTSMYLCASSSQGTLNQPQHFGDGTRLSIL.

This clonotype was counted ten times or more. The chain uses TRBV7-2 and TRBJ1-1; D is unclear. The V end lost 0 bases, the J end lost 4 bases, and 0 bases lay between the germline ends. Per germline, CDR1 SGHTA and CDR2 FQGNSA. The CDR3 has 11 residues. CDR3 in DNA: TGTGCCAGCAGCTTAGCCACTGAAGCTTTCTTT. Its protein is CASSLATEAFF.

This clonotype was observed at least ten times. This chain joins TRBV7-2 and TRBJ1-1; 9 nucleotides match TRBD1. There are 14 residues in the CDR3. Per germline, CDR1 SGHTA and CDR2 FQGNSA. V was clipped by 5 bases and J by 4 bases; unmatched bases: 5. CDR3 loop: CASSRDRVGTEAFF. For the CDR3, the DNA is TGTGCCAGCAGCCGGGACAGGGTTGGCACTGAAGCTTTCTTT.

This sequence joins TRBV10-3 and TRBJ2-7; D ambiguous. Germline V lookup: CDR1 ENHRY, CDR2 SYGVKD. The V gene lost 4 bases and the J gene lost 4 bases, with 14 bases spanning the gap. The CDR3 is 14 residues long. The CDR3 bases are TGTGCCATCAGTGCCGTAAGGGCGGCGTACGAGCAGTACTTC. Its translation: CAISAVRAAYEQYF.

The chain is built from TRBV19 and TRBJ1-4, with a tentative D call TRBD1 (6 bases). The CDR3 loop spans 15 amino acids. Trimming left V 7 bases short and J 5 bases short, with 17 bases between. Germline V gene data show CDR1 as LNHDA and CDR2 as SQIVND (reference sequence). The CDR3 region is CASTPPGQRNEKLFF. Written as DNA, the CDR3 is TGTGCCAGTACGCCACCGGGACAAAGAAATGAAAAACTGTTTTTT.

The chain combines TRBV7-9 with TRBJ1-2, with D possibly matching TRBD1 (6 bases). V lost 4 bases and J lost 6, with 9 bases in between. The germline V gene has CDR1 SEHNR and CDR2 FQNEAQ (reference sequence). This CDR3 comprises 12 residues. CDR3 sequence: CASSYRVNGYTF. In DNA form, the CDR3 reads TGTGCCAGCAGCTACAGGGTTAATGGCTACACCTTC.

This clonotype occurred many times. This chain joins TRBV6-2 or TRBV6-3 and TRBJ1-1, with TRBD1 as a possible D gene (5 bases). CDR1 is MNHEY, CDR2 SVGEGT, per germline. This CDR3 has 17 amino acids. The V end was cut by 0 bases, the J end by 4 bases, with 18 bases between. The CDR3 loop is CASSYSRPTGGGTEAFF. In DNA, the CDR3 is TGTGCCAGCAGTTACTCGAGACCCACTGGCGGGGGCACTGAAGCTTTCTTT.

This clonotype was observed many times. The rearrangement links TRBV6-5 to TRBJ2-2; no reliable D call. Trimming left V 2 bases short and J 1 base short, with 8 bases between. From germline, CDR1 is MNHEY and CDR2 SVGAGI. The CDR3 totals 15 residues. The DNA of the CDR3 is TGTGCCAGCAGTTACAGCCGGGTGAACACCGGGGAGCTGTTTTTT. Its translation is CASSYSRVNTGELFF.

J is TRBJ2-6 and V is TRBV5-5, with 8 bases fitting TRBD1. Germline V CDR1 and CDR2: SGHKS, YYEKEE (reference sequence). The V segment lost 1 base and the J segment 0 bases; nucleotides outside the gene matches: 6. This CDR3 has 18 residues. The CDR3, as DNA: TGTGCCAGCAGCTTGCCTGGGACAGGTAGCTCTGGGGCCAACGTCCTGACTTTC. Translation gives CASSLPGTGSSGANVLTF.

This clonotype has at least ten counts. The rearrangement links TRBV6-6 to TRBJ1-1, with D unresolved. The V and J ends lost 5 bases and 7 bases respectively, with 11 bases between them. Germline-derived CDR1 and CDR2 are MNHNY and SVGAGI (reference sequence). This CDR3 is 12 amino acids long. CDR3 amino acids: CASSLMGVEAFF. The CDR3 DNA sequence: TGTGCCAGCAGTCTAATGGGCGTTGAAGCTTTCTTT.

This clonotype has more than one count but fewer than ten. The V gene is TRBV7-9, the J gene TRBJ1-1, with TRBD1 as a possible D gene (6 bases). Trimming took 3 bases from V and 3 from J, leaving 14 bases between them. This CDR3 spans 15 amino acids. From germline, CDR1 is SEHNR and CDR2 FQNEAQ (reference sequence). The CDR3 nucleotides are TGTGCCAGCAGCTTTTCGGTAGGGGGGGACACTGAAGCTTTCTTT. Translating gives CASSFSVGGDTEAFF. Full variable domain (rest looked up from reference TRBV7-9 and TRBJ1-1): DTGVSQNPRHKITKRGQNVTFRCDPISEHNRLYWYRQTLGQGPEFLTYFQNEAQLEKSRLLSDRFSAERPKGSFSTLEIQRTEQGDSAMYLCASSFSVGGDTEAFFGQGTRLTVV.

J is TRBJ1-1 and V is TRBV7-3; D remains unclear. This CDR3 contains 13 residues. Trimming removed 7 bases at V and 1 base at J, with 10 bases between. The germline CDR1 and CDR2 sequences are SGHTA and FQGTGA. CDR3 coding DNA: TGTGCCAGCACCCAGTGGAGGAACACTGAAGCTTTCTTT. Protein product: CASTQWRNTEAFF.

This clonotype was recorded at least ten times. The chain joins TRBV7-2 to TRBJ2-1; no reliable D call. The CDR3 runs to 13 residues. V lost 4 bases to trimming and J lost 7 bases, with 11 bases between them. CDR1 is SGHTA and CDR2 is FQGNSA in the germline V gene. The CDR3 DNA sequence: TGTGCCAGCAGCTCCCTAGTTACGAATGAGCAGTTCTTC. It encodes CASSSLVTNEQFF.

In this sample, this clonotype turned up many times. The chain is built from TRBV19 and TRBJ1-5; D is unclear. The CDR3 runs to 14 residues. From germline, CDR1 is LNHDA and CDR2 SQIVND (reference sequence). Trimming stripped 3 bases from V and 3 bases from J, with 9 bases between. CDR3 loop: CASSMDRNNQPQHF. CDR3 bases: TGTGCCAGTAGTATGGACCGAAACAATCAGCCCCAGCATTTT.

This clonotype showed up many times. The chain employs TRBV7-8 and TRBJ1-6; no clear D gene. Germline lookup yields CDR1 SGHVS and CDR2 FQNEAQ. CDR3 length: 14 residues. The ends were cut back, 1 base at V and 5 bases at J, with 6 bases in the middle. In nucleotides, the CDR3 is TGTGCCAGCAGCTTAGGCCAGGATAATTCACCCCTCCACTTT. It translates to CASSLGQDNSPLHF.

The sample holds many counts of this clonotype. This rearrangement joins TRBV5-1 to TRBJ1-6; D uncertain. Germline CDR1 SGHRS, CDR2 YFSETQ. V was pared by 2 bases and J by 5 bases, with 8 bases between. CDR3 size: 14 residues. In DNA, the CDR3 is TGCGCCAGCAGCTTAGGTGAAGATAATTCACCCCTCCACTTT. This codes for CASSLGEDNSPLHF.

This clonotype was seen only once. The germline gene is not matched at one end of the junction; a read error may be the cause. This rearrangement joins TRBV6-2 or TRBV6-3 to TRBJ1-5; no firm D call. The CDR3 runs 14 residues. Germline V gene lookup returns CDR1 MNHEY and CDR2 SVGEGT. The CDR3 spells CARRYTQSNQPQHF. DNA for the CDR3: TGTGCCCGCAGATATACACAGTCCAATCAGCCCCAGCATTTT.

There are many counts of this clonotype. The rearrangement joins TRBV11-1 to TRBJ2-1; TRBD2 aligns across 7 bases. This CDR3 has 16 residues. V shed 3 bases and J 1 base; nucleotides not matched to a gene: 6. Germline V CDR1 and CDR2: SGHAT, FQDESV (reference sequence). The CDR3 is CASSLKRDQSYNEQFF. DNA for the CDR3: TGTGCCAGCAGCTTGAAGCGGGACCAGTCCTACAATGAGCAGTTCTTC.

Comments on this clonotype: Since a much larger clone is just one base distant, this may be a read error. The final CDR3 position lacks the conserved phenylalanine or tryptophan, pointing to a likely read error. V and J are TRBV7-2 and TRBJ2-1, with D unresolved. Germline CDR1 SGHTA, CDR2 FQGNSA. V lost 1 base, J lost 10 bases, and 8 bases lay in between. This CDR3 comprises 12 residues. The CDR3 sequence: CASSLGLLEQFV. In DNA form, the CDR3 reads TGTGCCAGCAGCTTAGGCCTGTTGGAGCAGTTCGTC.